The clone carrying this TCR beta chain was detected many times. A J-beta primer mix and a sample-barcoded 5' primer were used in a second PCR of roughly 6 to 11 cycles. Using its own MiXCR run on the 5' RACE reads, TCRdb lists one record per CDR3 protein. The top ten clones hold approximately 15% of a sample with 550,000 to 800,000 distinct CDR3 sequences, around 32% of them seen once. The source of the sample is a study of blood T cells in healthy people across ages. The clonotype comes from a woman at least 80 years old in good health. Sequenced: blood.

CDR3 sequence (DNA): TGTGCCAGCAGCCGGACTGAGAACTATGGCTACACCTTC. It encodes CASSRTENYGYTF. V usage is TRBV7-9 and J usage is TRBJ1-2; D gene unclear. The V gene lost 5 bases and the J gene lost 2 bases, with 9 bases spanning the gap. CDR3 size: 13 residues. Looked up from germline, CDR1 is SEHNR and CDR2 is FQNEAQ (reference sequence).